The T cell receptor (beta chain) under discussion was sequenced for a study of T-cell reconstitution after alpha-beta-depleted transplantation in children. This clonotype has more than one count but fewer than ten. Preparing the TCRbeta library involved the use of unique molecular identifiers. TCRdb reanalysed the PCR reads using MiXCR and keeps one entry per CDR3 protein. Here the sample spans about 460,000 distinct CDR3 sequences, 9.5% to 15% being singletons. CDR3 length: 18 residues. Trimming took 6 bases from V and 2 from J; bases not matched to a gene: 16. Germline V gene lookup returns CDR1 MGHRA and CDR2 YSYEKL.

The chain carries TRBV4-1 and TRBJ2-1; 7 bases align to TRBD1. The clonotype originates from a human donor who donated a stem cell graft to a child with combined immunodeficiency. This sample comprised PBMCs from the stem cell graft donor, obtained from the stem cell graft. CDR3 coding DNA: TGCGCCAGCAGTCAGTATTCTACAGGGGAGCATGCCTACAATGAGCAGTTCTTC. Amino acid sequence: CASSQYSTGEHAYNEQFF.